This T cell receptor beta chain was obtained from a study of T cell responses to AZD1222 COVID-19 vaccine. V was cut by 6 bases and J by 9 bases, with 9 bases left in between. The CDR3 length is 11 residues. Germline V CDR1 and CDR2: MNHEY, SMNVEV (reference sequence). The repertoire was sequenced with immunoSEQ multiplex PCR; TCRdb's copy has only in-frame clones and lacks some. The sample lists about 76,000 clones, over 60% occurring once. This receptor was obtained from an adult who received the MenACWY meningococcal vaccine as a control. The sample here was peripheral blood, taken 28 days after the second dose of the MenACWY control vaccine. This sequence joins TRBV27 and TRBJ2-1; no firm D call. DNA of the CDR3: TGTGCCAGCAGAAGCATGGCTGAGCAGTTCTTC. Translation: CASRSMAEQFF.